One and the same sample provided the 19 T cell receptor beta chains below, sequenced in a study of cytomegalovirus exposure and HLA in healthy donors. PCR primers comprised 60 Vbeta and 13 Jbeta primers. Libraries were prepared by immunoSEQ multiplex PCR; TCRdb keeps only in-frame clonotypes and omits some of them. The sample consists of more than 95,000 clones, approximately 80% of them appearing once. Input material: PBMCs. These receptors were obtained from a woman younger than 35 in good health and CMV-seropositive.

The chain carries TRBV28 and TRBJ2-3; the D gene is possibly TRBD1 (5 bases). The V gene's germline CDR1 is MDHEN and CDR2 SYDVKM. The CDR3 spans 16 residues. Trimming removed 4 bases at V and 7 bases at J, with 21 bases between. The CDR3, as DNA: TGTGCCAGCAGTTCCCTGCCAGGGTCCTTGGCAAATACGCAGTATTTT. It yields the protein CASSSLPGSLANTQYF.

V gene TRBV19 combines with J gene TRBJ1-1; D might be TRBD1 (5 bases). The CDR3 is 16 residues long. Germline CDR1 reads LNHDA; CDR2 reads SQIVND (reference sequence). V lost 6 bases and J lost 5, with 22 bases in between. The CDR3 coding sequence is TGTGCCAGTAGGACCGCCGGGACTGCGGGTTCTACTGAAGCTTTCTTT. This gives the protein CASRTAGTAGSTEAFF. Combining the CDR3 with reference TRBV19 and TRBJ1-1 gives the whole variable domain DGGITQSPKYLFRKEGQNVTLSCEQNLNHDAMYWYRQDPGQGLRLIYYSQIVNDFQKGDIAEGYSVSREKKESFPLTVTSAQKNPTAFYLCASRTAGTAGSTEAFFGQGTRLTVV.

The J gene is TRBJ1-1, the V gene TRBV23-1; 8 bases line up with TRBD1. TRBV23-1 is an open reading frame whose function is uncertain. The V segment lost 2 bases and the J segment 5 bases; nucleotides outside the gene matches: 10. The length of the CDR3 is 16 residues. CDR3 in DNA: TGCGCCAGCAGTCAAAACACACGGACAGGGCGAACTGAAGCTTTCTTT. This codes for CASSQNTRTGRTEAFF.

The chain uses TRBV7-8 and TRBJ1-1; 9 positions match TRBD1. Unmatched junction bases numbered 7, after V lost 0 bases and J lost 5 bases. Looked up from germline, CDR1 is SGHVS and CDR2 is FQNEAQ. The CDR3 consists of 16 residues. Here the CDR3 DNA reads TGTGCCAGCAGCTTAGCGCTGTTGACAGGGGGAACTGAAGCTTTCTTT. This codes for CASSLALLTGGTEAFF.

In its sample, this clone was seen a few times. This specimen includes other DNA sequences encoding the same CDR3. The chain combines TRBV2 with TRBJ2-7; the D gene is possibly TRBD1 (5 bases). Germline-derived CDR1 and CDR2 are SNHLY and FYNNEI. CDR3 size: 12 residues. Trimming pared 6 bases from V and 1 base from J, leaving 7 bases between. CDR3 in DNA: TGTGCCAGCAGCGGACAATCCTACGAGCAGTACTTC. Encoded protein: CASSGQSYEQYF.

Relative to its sample, this clone is medium-sized (0.01 to 0.1%). The rearrangement uses TRBV7-8 and TRBJ1-1; D is uncertain. Trimming took 2 bases from V and 1 from J, leaving 5 bases between them. CDR1 SGHVS and CDR2 FQNEAQ come from the germline V gene. The CDR3 is 13 amino acids. CDR3 sequence reads: CASSLWPNTEAFF. CDR3 DNA sequence: TGTGCCAGCAGCTTATGGCCGAACACTGAAGCTTTCTTT.

The chain uses TRBV6-5 and TRBJ1-4; 7 bases align to TRBD1. After removal of 0 bases from V and 8 bases from J, the junction contained 3 bases not matched to a gene. The CDR3 sequence is 14 residues long. Germline loops: CDR1 MNHEY, CDR2 SVGAGI. Written as DNA, the CDR3 is TGTGCCAGCAGTTACTCCGGGACAGACGAAAAACTGTTTTTT. This gives the protein CASSYSGTDEKLFF.

In its sample, this clone was seen a few times. A far larger clone is one nucleotide away, so this likely arose from a read error. The same CDR3 also results from other DNA sequences found in this sample. The CDR3: CASSEVGARTHQETQYF. DNA of the CDR3: TGTGCCAGCAGTGAGGTGGGAGCGCGTACCCACCAAGAGACCCAGTACTTC. The V call is TRBV2, the J call TRBJ2-5, with D perhaps matching TRBD2 (5 bases). The germline V and J ends were trimmed by 3 bases and 0 bases, with 17 bases remaining between them. CDR3 length equals 17 residues. Germline-derived CDR1 and CDR2 are SNHLY and FYNNEI.

The chain is built from TRBV7-3 and TRBJ1-1; TRBD1 aligns across 7 bases. The germline CDR1 and CDR2 sequences are SGHTA and FQGTGA. Trimming removed 3 bases from V and 5 bases from J; junction bases left unmatched: 9. The CDR3 is 15 residues long. CDR3 bases: TGTGCCAGCAGCTTGGGTCAGGGGGGTACGACTGAAGCTTTCTTT. It is translated as CASSLGQGGTTEAFF. Complete variable domain (other parts from reference TRBV7-3 and TRBJ1-1): GAGVSQTPSNKVTEKGKYVELRCDPISGHTALYWYRQSLGQGPEFLIYFQGTGAADDSGLPNDRFFAVRPEGSVSTLKIQRTERGDSAVYLCASSLGQGGTTEAFFGQGTRLTVV.

J is TRBJ1-5 and V is TRBV27; 8 bases align to TRBD1. Looked up from germline, CDR1 is MNHEY and CDR2 is SMNVEV (reference sequence). The J segment lost 4 bases and the V segment lost 5 bases, leaving 7 bases of the junction unmatched. The CDR3 consists of 15 residues. CDR3 sequence: CASSILDRGNQPQHF. The CDR3 nucleotides are TGTGCCAGCAGTATCCTTGACAGGGGTAATCAGCCCCAGCATTTT.

The gene calls are TRBV2 and TRBJ1-5; the match to TRBD1 covers 9 bases. The CDR3 is 18 residues long. Per germline, CDR1 SNHLY and CDR2 FYNNEI. V dropped 10 bases and J dropped 2; count of bases not matched to a gene: 18. CDR3 amino acids: CAKIYRDREIVGNQPQHF. In nucleotides, the CDR3 is TGTGCCAAGATTTACCGGGACAGGGAAATAGTCGGCAATCAGCCCCAGCATTTT. Combining the CDR3 with reference TRBV2 and TRBJ1-5 gives the whole variable domain EPEVTQTPSHQVTQMGQEVILRCVPISNHLYFYWYRQILGQKVEFLVSFYNNEISEKSEIFDDQFSVERPDGSNFTLKIRSTKLEDSAMYFCAKIYRDREIVGNQPQHFGDGTRLSIL.

The rearrangement uses TRBV19 and TRBJ2-7, with D possibly matching TRBD1 (7 bases). In germline, CDR1 is LNHDA, CDR2 SQIVND (reference sequence). The CDR3 is 14 amino acids. V gave up 4 bases and J gave up 3 bases, with 13 bases separating them. In DNA form, the CDR3 reads TGTGCCAGTAGTAAGGGGGGACAGTACTACGAGCAGTACTTC. Translation: CASSKGGQYYEQYF.

The V gene is TRBV5-1, the J gene TRBJ2-7; 14 bases fit TRBD2. The CDR3 is 15 residues long. CDR1 SGHRS and CDR2 YFSETQ come from the germline V gene. After removal of 4 bases from V and 5 bases from J, the junction contained 5 bases not matched to a gene. Here the CDR3 reads CASSLGLAGDHEQYF. The CDR3 DNA is TGCGCCAGCAGCCTGGGACTAGCGGGAGATCACGAGCAGTACTTC. Combining the CDR3 with reference TRBV5-1 and TRBJ2-7 gives the whole variable domain KAGVTQTPRYLIKTRGQQVTLSCSPISGHRSVSWYQQTPGQGLQFLFEYFSETQRNKGNFPGRFSGRQFSNSRSEMNVSTLELGDSALYLCASSLGLAGDHEQYFGPGTRLTVT.

In DNA, the CDR3 is TGTGCCAGCAGTCCAGAGACAGGGGGCGTGAGTGAAGCTTTCTTT. It is translated as CASSPETGGVSEAFF. V usage is TRBV2 and J usage is TRBJ1-1, with TRBD1 matching 10 bases. Germline values: CDR1 SNHLY, CDR2 FYNNEI. The V gene end was trimmed by 5 bases and the J gene end by 7 bases; junction bases not matched to a gene: 10. This CDR3 is 15 amino acids long.

The rearrangement joins TRBV18 to TRBJ2-1; D not resolved. The germline V and J ends were trimmed by 4 bases and 0 bases, with 7 bases remaining between them. The CDR3 is made up of 14 amino acids. Germline V CDR1 and CDR2: KGHSH, LQKENI. The CDR3 bases are TGTGCCAGCTCACTATCTAGCTCCTACAATGAGCAGTTCTTC. Residues: CASSLSSSYNEQFF.

J is TRBJ2-5 and V is TRBV10-1; D is undetermined. Looked up from germline, CDR1 is WNHNN and CDR2 is SYGVQD (reference sequence). Trimming cost V 0 bases and J 5 bases, with 7 bases left between them. The CDR3 extends over 13 amino acids. In DNA, the CDR3 is TGCGCCAGCAGTGAGTCGACCGGGGAGACCCAGTACTTC. Translation: CASSESTGETQYF.

The J gene is TRBJ1-1, the V gene TRBV19; 9 positions match TRBD1. Germline CDR1 LNHDA, CDR2 SQIVND (reference sequence). The V gene end was trimmed by 5 bases and the J gene end by 9 bases; junction bases not matched to a gene: 7. CDR3 size: 13 residues. CDR3 in amino acids: CASSSPGTGKAFF. CDR3 bases: TGTGCCAGTAGTTCCCCGGGGACAGGGAAAGCTTTCTTT.

The chain recombines TRBV15 with TRBJ1-5; the match to TRBD1 covers 9 bases. The CDR3 sequence is 14 residues long. Germline V gene data show CDR1 as LNHNV and CDR2 as YYDKDF (reference sequence). J gave up 6 bases and V 5 bases, and 5 bases lay outside the gene matches. Written as DNA, the CDR3 is TGTGCCACCAGCGGGGGACAGGGAGTTCAGCCCCAGCATTTT. Its translation is CATSGGQGVQPQHF.

This clone was detected a few times. The J gene is TRBJ2-3, the V gene TRBV4-2; D gene uncertain. The CDR3 spans 13 residues. Germline loops: CDR1 LGHNA, CDR2 YNFKEQ. The V and J ends lost 3 bases and 0 bases respectively, with 4 bases between them. CDR3 sequence: CASSQTSTDTQYF. In DNA form, the CDR3 reads TGTGCCAGCAGCCAGACTAGCACAGATACGCAGTATTTT.